What follows are 26 T cell receptor beta chains derived from one specimen sequenced in a study of OX40 agonist ivuxolimab in advanced cancers. Profiled with immunoSEQ multiplex PCR; TCRdb holds only in-frame clones, not every one. The table lists under 60,000 clones, around 94% of them singletons. The specimen comprised CD4+ or CD8+ T cells sorted from blood, sampled in a trial of the OX40 agonist ivuxolimab. Receptors originate from an adult with an advanced solid tumor such as melanoma, head and neck, liver or kidney cancer.

The V and J genes are TRBV7-3 and TRBJ2-2; D is perhaps TRBD1 (6 bases). Trimming removed 5 bases at V and 6 bases at J, with 13 bases between. Germline assignment: CDR1 SGHTA and CDR2 FQGTGA. This CDR3 has 14 residues. The chain's CDR3 is CASSALQGPGELFF. In DNA form, the CDR3 reads TGTGCCAGCAGCGCCCTACAGGGCCCCGGGGAGCTGTTTTTT.

This clone is judged large (0.1 to 1%). This sequence joins TRBV5-5 and TRBJ1-4, with 10 positions matching TRBD1. The length of the CDR3 is 17 residues. The V segment lost 2 bases and the J segment 5 bases; nucleotides outside the gene matches: 9. Germline V gives CDR1 SGHKS, CDR2 YYEKEE (reference sequence). The CDR3 region has the DNA TGTGCCAGCAGCTTCCCGGGACAGGGGTTTGAGAATGAAAAACTGTTTTTT. This translates into CASSFPGQGFENEKLFF.

The rearrangement uses TRBV19 and TRBJ2-7; D is undetermined. The CDR3 totals 14 residues. Germline V lookup: CDR1 LNHDA, CDR2 SQIVND (reference sequence). The ends were cut back, 2 bases at V and 2 bases at J, with 10 bases in the middle. The CDR3 here is CASSISGGPYEQYF. CDR3 sequence (DNA): TGTGCCAGTAGTATAAGTGGCGGACCCTACGAGCAGTACTTC.

This sequence joins TRBV27 and TRBJ2-5; 8 nucleotides agree with TRBD2. CDR3 length: 16 amino acids. J gave up 0 bases and V 5 bases, and 8 bases lay outside the gene matches. Germline V gene sequence: CDR1 MNHEY, CDR2 SMNVEV (reference sequence). The CDR3: CASSPLRGRNQETQYF. In DNA, the CDR3 is TGTGCCAGCAGTCCACTTCGCGGGAGGAACCAAGAGACCCAGTACTTC.

The chain is built from TRBV18 and TRBJ2-1; D gene unclear. This CDR3 region has 13 residues. CDR1 is KGHSH, CDR2 LQKENI, per germline. Trimming left V 0 bases short and J 7 bases short, with 7 bases between. CDR3 sequence (DNA): TGTGCCAGCTCACCACCCCCGTGGAATGAGCAGTTCTTC. Its protein is CASSPPPWNEQFF.

The CDR3 reads CASSLSVSSYNEQFF. The CDR3 nucleotides read TGTGCCAGCAGCCTAAGCGTAAGCTCCTACAATGAGCAGTTCTTC. This sequence joins TRBV9 and TRBJ2-1; no definite D call. CDR3 length equals 15 residues. From germline, CDR1 is SGDLS and CDR2 YYNGEE. The V gene lost 4 bases and the J gene lost 0 bases, with 11 bases spanning the gap.

J is TRBJ2-7 and V is TRBV6-1, with D hard to call. Germline values: CDR1 MNHNS, CDR2 SASEGT. The V gene lost 5 bases and the J gene lost 6 bases, with 8 bases spanning the gap. CDR3 length: 11 residues. The CDR3 is CASSYSGEQYF. The CDR3 region has the DNA TGTGCCAGCAGTTATTCGGGCGAGCAGTACTTC.

The rearrangement uses TRBV29-1 and TRBJ1-5; no reliable D call. The germline CDR1 and CDR2 sequences are SQVTM and ANQGSEA. This CDR3 has 18 residues. The CDR3 sequence is CRLARKRQTHHSNQPQHF. Here the CDR3 DNA reads TGCAGACTCGCCCGGAAAAGACAAACCCACCATAGCAATCAGCCCCAGCATTTT.

CDR3 nucleotides: TGTGCCAGCAGTTACTCAGGACGAACCTACGAGCAGTACTTC. Amino acid sequence: CASSYSGRTYEQYF. The rearrangement joins TRBV6-6 to TRBJ2-7; D gene ambiguous. The CDR3 runs 14 residues. Germline V lookup: CDR1 MNHNY, CDR2 SVGAGI (reference sequence). Trimming left V 0 bases short and J 2 bases short, with 8 bases between.

The chain recombines TRBV21-1 with TRBJ2-3; the D segment call TRBD2 is taken from the table without a DNA check. TRBV21-1 is described as a pseudogene. The CDR3 sequence is 16 residues long. The CDR3, as DNA: TGTGCCAGCAGCAAATGGGGTGGGGGGAAGGCAGATACGCAGTATTTT. Translating it yields CASSKWGGGKADTQYF.

This chain uses TRBV6-6 with TRBJ2-1; D is perhaps TRBD1 (5 bases). Trimming left V 3 bases short and J 3 bases short, with 9 bases between. The CDR3 runs 14 residues. CDR1 and CDR2 from the germline V gene are MNHNY and SVGAGI (reference sequence). The CDR3 reads CASSYKGYYNEQFF. CDR3 DNA sequence: TGTGCCAGCAGTTATAAGGGGTACTACAATGAGCAGTTCTTC.

V is TRBV5-1 and J is TRBJ2-3; D is unclear. The germline V gene encodes CDR1 SGHRS and CDR2 YFSETQ. The CDR3 covers 12 residues. Trimming left V 0 bases short and J 8 bases short, with 7 bases between. The CDR3 spells CASSLVATTQYF. CDR3 DNA sequence: TGCGCCAGCAGCTTGGTGGCTACTACGCAGTATTTT.

This clone was counted once. The chain combines TRBV2 with TRBJ1-2; 7 bases agree with TRBD1. CDR3 length: 16 residues. The ends lost 0 bases at V and 2 bases at J; junction bases unmatched: 6. Germline V CDR1 and CDR2: SNHLY, FYNNEI. CDR3 nucleotides: TGTGCCAGCAGTGAAGCGGCCGGGACAGTGAACTATGGCTACACCTTC. Protein: CASSEAAGTVNYGYTF. The full variable domain, its missing parts supplied by reference TRBV2 and TRBJ1-2, is EPEVTQTPSHQVTQMGQEVILRCVPISNHLYFYWYRQILGQKVEFLVSFYNNEISEKSEIFDDQFSVERPDGSNFTLKIRSTKLEDSAMYFCASSEAAGTVNYGYTFGSGTRLTVV.

The rearrangement uses TRBV4-1 and TRBJ1-4; 8 positions agree with TRBD1. CDR1 is MGHRA, CDR2 YSYEKL, per germline. The V segment lost 4 bases and the J segment 3 bases; nucleotides outside the gene matches: 4. CDR3 length: 15 amino acids. CDR3 bases: TGCGCCAGCAGCCGTGGACAGGGTTCTAATGAAAAACTGTTTTTT. It encodes CASSRGQGSNEKLFF.

The rearrangement uses TRBV27 and TRBJ1-4, with TRBD1 matching 8 bases. Germline CDR1 is MNHEY and CDR2 is SMNVEV (reference sequence). This CDR3 is 18 amino acids long. Losses at the gene ends were 4 bases for V and 0 bases for J; bases not matched to a gene: 10. CDR3 sequence reads: CASSSLMTGAPTNEKLFF. The CDR3 region has the DNA TGTGCCAGCAGTTCATTAATGACAGGGGCACCAACTAATGAAAAACTGTTTTTT. The full variable domain, completed using reference TRBV27 and TRBJ1-4, is EAQVTQNPRYLITVTGKKLTVTCSQNMNHEYMSWYRQDPGLGLRQIYYSMNVEVTDKGDVPEGYKVSRKEKRNFPLILESPSPNQTSLYFCASSSLMTGAPTNEKLFFGSGTQLSVL.

The chain recombines TRBV30 with TRBJ2-2, with D possibly TRBD2 on 6 matching bases. This CDR3 spans 15 amino acids. V was shortened by 0 bases and J by 6 bases, with 14 bases between the two germline ends. Germline-derived CDR1 and CDR2 are GTSNPN and SVGIG (reference sequence). Written as DNA, the CDR3 is TGTGCCTGGAGTGTCGGGGGTTTCCCACCCGGGGAGCTGTTTTTT. It translates to CAWSVGGFPPGELFF.

This chain connects TRBV6-5 to TRBJ2-5; no clear D gene. The germline V gene encodes CDR1 MNHEY and CDR2 SVGAGI. V lost 2 bases and J lost 2, with 9 bases in between. CDR3 length: 14 amino acids. The CDR3 DNA is TGTGCCAGCAGTTACAGGGCAGATCAAGAGACCCAGTACTTC. Protein product: CASSYRADQETQYF.

The chain combines TRBV11-2 with TRBJ2-3; D is ambiguous. V dropped 6 bases and J dropped 2 bases, with 15 bases sitting between them. The CDR3 totals 15 residues. CDR1 is SGHAT and CDR2 is FQNNGV in the germline V gene. As DNA, the CDR3 is TGTGCCAGCAGATGGACCCCCGACGTCACAGATACGCAGTATTTT. The encoded protein is CASRWTPDVTDTQYF.

For this clone: The sample contains more than one DNA sequence encoding this CDR3. The rearrangement uses TRBV13 and TRBJ1-2, with 9 bases aligning to TRBD1. CDR3 length: 15 amino acids. V trimming: 0 bases; J trimming: 5 bases; junction bases outside the gene matches: 4. Per the germline V gene, CDR1 is PRHDT and CDR2 is FYEKMQ (reference sequence). This CDR3 is CASSLGGTGSYGYTF. DNA for the CDR3: TGTGCCAGCAGCTTAGGTGGGACAGGGTCTTATGGCTACACCTTC.

V is TRBV7-2 and J is TRBJ2-1; D is perhaps TRBD1 or TRBD2 (5 bases each). Trimming took 5 bases from V and 10 from J, leaving 18 bases between them. The germline CDR1 and CDR2 sequences are SGHTA and FQGNSA. The CDR3 covers 14 residues. The CDR3 DNA is TGTGCCAGCAGCCCCACCGGGGCAGGCAGAGAGCAGTTCTTC. Its protein product is CASSPTGAGREQFF.

The rearrangement links TRBV7-6 to TRBJ2-7; 9 bases agree with TRBD2. Germline CDR1 and CDR2: SGHVS and FNYEAQ. V shed 2 bases, J shed 4 bases, and the junction held 3 bases outside the gene matches. This CDR3 region has 14 residues. The CDR3 bases are TGTGCCAGCAGCTTATCTAGCGGGACGTACGAGCAGTACTTC. It specifies CASSLSSGTYEQYF.

The rearrangement uses TRBV6-1 and TRBJ2-7; 7 nucleotides line up with TRBD1. This CDR3 contains 14 residues. Trimming took 0 bases from V and 3 from J; bases not matched to a gene: 2. Germline values: CDR1 MNHNS, CDR2 SASEGT. CDR3 loop: CASSEAQGDYEQYF. In DNA form, the CDR3 reads TGTGCCAGCAGTGAAGCCCAGGGGGACTACGAGCAGTACTTC.

The rearrangement links TRBV28 to TRBJ2-7; 9 bases fit TRBD2. V lost 7 bases to trimming and J lost 7 bases; unmatched junction nucleotides: 14. CDR1 MDHEN and CDR2 SYDVKM come from the germline V gene. The CDR3 contains 15 residues. CDR3 nucleotides: TGTGCCAGCAATCCCCAGGGACTAGCAAAGTCGGAGCAGTACTTC. It encodes CASNPQGLAKSEQYF.

This chain joins TRBV7-8 and TRBJ1-2; D perhaps matches TRBD1 (6 bases). The CDR3 is made up of 16 amino acids. V was shortened by 0 bases and J by 3 bases, with 14 bases between the two germline ends. Germline V gives CDR1 SGHVS, CDR2 FQNEAQ. CDR3 region: CASSLAPGEGYYGYTF. The CDR3 nucleotides are TGTGCCAGCAGCTTAGCACCAGGGGAGGGTTACTATGGCTACACCTTC.

A single count supports this clone. V and J are TRBV19 and TRBJ1-2; D is uncertain. The CDR3 is 15 amino acids. Germline CDR1 and CDR2: LNHDA and SQIVND (reference sequence). Trimming stripped 2 bases from V and 6 bases from J, with 16 bases between. CDR3 protein: CASSIMGGDADGYTF. CDR3 DNA sequence: TGTGCCAGTAGTATAATGGGAGGAGACGCCGATGGCTACACCTTC.

For the CDR3, the DNA is TGTGCCAGCAGCTTACCTCCCGGGAGGCGGGAGACCCAGTACTTC. It specifies CASSLPPGRRETQYF. The chain has TRBV7-9 and TRBJ2-5; 7 positions match TRBD2. The CDR3 loop spans 15 amino acids. J gave up 5 bases and V 2 bases, and 8 bases lay outside the gene matches. Germline V gives CDR1 SEHNR, CDR2 FQNEAQ (reference sequence).